This record looks at one TCR beta chain sequence and its context. Its antigen is not known. The source of the sample is a study of response to subunit inactivated influenza vaccine. Each CDR3 protein is one row after TCRdb ran MiXCR on the RT-PCR reads. The table includes a few hundred thousand distinct CDR3 sequences, 13% to 15% detected once. Study-level points and caveats: T cells newly recruited by each seasonal influenza vaccination are few, the authors suggested.

The CDR3 sequence is 15 residues long. V lost 6 bases to trimming and J lost 8 bases; unmatched junction nucleotides: 13. Per the germline V gene, CDR1 is SGHRS and CDR2 is YFSETQ. The chain links TRBV5-1 to TRBJ2-1; 8 nucleotides line up with TRBD1. This TCR derives from a man over 45 who received an inactivated influenza vaccine. This sample comprised PBMCs from blood, obtained 11 to 12 days after vaccination. The CDR3 sequence: CASTSTQDRADEQFF. The CDR3 nucleotides are TGCGCCAGCACCTCCACGCAGGACAGGGCGGATGAGCAGTTCTTC.